The sequence of this TCR beta chain was determined in a study of CD8+ T cells in alopecia areata. Extracted RNA was reverse transcribed into cDNA, the sequencing template. This table comes from immunoSEQ multiplex PCR, and its TCRdb copy is limited to in-frame clones, with some not included. Of 90,000 to 150,000 clones listed, approximately 60% are singletons. A remark on this clone: Antigen unknown.

Cell sorting on a FACSAria was used to separate CD4+ and CD8+ T cells from the PBMCs. This CDR3 is built from 15 residues. With V trimmed by 1 base and J by 6 bases, 10 bases remained unmatched. Germline V gives CDR1 GTSNPN, CDR2 SVGIG (reference sequence). Regarding the study as a whole: Although TCR sharing was seen in mice, sharing across patients was less clear, possibly for HLA-related reasons.

The source of this sequence is a human donor in good health. The gene calls are TRBV30 and TRBJ1-2; 8 bases fit TRBD1. Sequenced material: CD4+ T cells sorted from blood. CDR3 amino acids: CAWSAGGRRGDGYTF. The CDR3 DNA sequence: TGTGCCTGGAGTGCAGGGGGCAGGCGGGGAGATGGCTACACCTTC. Full variable domain (outside the CDR3, taken from reference TRBV30 and TRBJ1-2): SQTIHQWPATLVQPVGSPLSLECTVEGTSNPNLYWYRQAAGRGLQLLFYSVGIGQISSEVPQNLSASRPQDRQFILSSKKLLLSDSGFYLCAWSAGGRRGDGYTFGSGTRLTVV.